The clone carrying this T cell receptor (beta chain) was seen repeatedly, ten times or more. The CDR3 length is 14 residues. V was clipped by 7 bases and J by 5 bases, with 18 bases between them. TCRdb re-derived calls from the 5' RACE reads in MiXCR, one entry per CDR3 protein. The sample lists about 120,000 distinct CDR3 sequences, roughly 8.9% occurring once. The entry originates in a study of T cells after yellow fever vaccination. The origin of this receptor is a man aged 25-40 years who received the YFV17D yellow fever vaccine. The specimen was CD8+ T cells sorted from PBMCs, collected 45 days after the yellow fever booster vaccination. J is TRBJ2-7 and V is TRBV12-3 or TRBV12-4, with D possibly being TRBD2 (6 bases). This CDR3 is CASTPPGGINEQYF. As DNA, the CDR3 is TGTGCCAGCACCCCCCCAGGCGGGATTAACGAGCAGTACTTC.